This T cell receptor (beta chain) appears in the sequencing data of a study of early T cells in non-severe SARS-CoV-2 infection. Whole-study context: The authors sequenced bulk RNA from unsorted whole blood, leaving chains unpaired.

Attached unique molecular identifiers marked individual cDNA molecules. MiXCR, applied by TCRdb to the 5' RACE reads, yields one record per CDR3 protein. The table shows approximately 100,000 distinct CDR3 sequences, with around 15% occurring only once. This CDR3 has 12 amino acids. Germline CDR1 and CDR2: WSHSY and SAAADI. The V and J ends lost 7 bases and 1 base respectively, with 7 bases between them. The rearrangement joins TRBV10-2 to TRBJ2-5, with D perhaps matching TRBD1 or TRBD2 (5 bases each). The receptor comes from an adult who was a healthcare worker with PCR-confirmed SARS-CoV-2 infection or an uninfected control (not recorded which). Sequencing was performed on whole blood. The CDR3 DNA follows: TGCGCCAGCACCGGGGCCCAAGAGACCCAGTACTTC. Residues: CASTGAQETQYF.